The 30 T cell receptor beta chains below come from one sample, sequenced in a study of T-cell memory formation after mild COVID-19. TCRdb reprocessed the 5' RACE reads via MiXCR and lists one record per CDR3 protein. The profile shows around 340,000 distinct CDR3 sequences, around a sixth of them singletons. Sequencing used PBMCs or a T cell subset sorted from them (not recorded which). The receptors were sampled from a man aged 18 to 30 who had mild COVID-19 (a few samples of this study predate the infection). Cell type and time point are not known.

This clonotype was found a few times. This chain uses TRBV5-5 with TRBJ2-3; D is uncertain. Germline V gene sequence: CDR1 SGHKS, CDR2 YYEKEE (reference sequence). The CDR3 spans 16 residues. With 0 bases removed from V and 1 base from J, the gap between germline ends came to 12 bases. Here the CDR3 DNA reads TGTGCCAGCAGCTTGGGAGACGTCGCTGGCACAGATACGCAGTATTTT. Its translation: CASSLGDVAGTDTQYF.

This rearrangement joins TRBV24-1 to TRBJ1-1; no firm D call. V shed 3 bases and J shed 11 bases, with 18 bases lying between them. Germline CDR1 is KGHDR and CDR2 is SFDVKD. CDR3 length: 14 amino acids. As DNA, the CDR3 is TGTGCCACCAGTGATCCATCCGTATCCGGGAGCGCTTTCTTT. It is translated as CATSDPSVSGSAFF.

This clonotype showed up just a few times. This chain joins TRBV2 and TRBJ2-7; D is possibly TRBD1 or TRBD2 (5 bases each). Germline CDR1 and CDR2: SNHLY and FYNNEI. The length of the CDR3 is 15 residues. The ends were cut back, 5 bases at V and 4 bases at J, with 18 bases in the middle. CDR3 nucleotides: TGTGCCAGCAGTCACGACAGTTCCACGGGATACGAGCAGTACTTC. Residues: CASSHDSSTGYEQYF.

The chain is built from TRBV20-1 and TRBJ2-3; perhaps TRBD1 as D (5 bases). Germline CDR1 and CDR2: DFQATT and SNEGSKA (reference sequence). The V end was cut by 0 bases, the J end by 3 bases, with 10 bases between. The CDR3 consists of 14 residues. DNA for the CDR3: TGCAGTGCTAGAGATTACAGGCGAACAGATACGCAGTATTTT. It codes for CSARDYRRTDTQYF.

The genes are TRBV7-9 and TRBJ2-1; tentatively, D is TRBD1 (7 bases). CDR3 size: 14 residues. Germline CDR1 and CDR2: SEHNR and FQNEAQ (reference sequence). V shed 9 bases and J shed 7 bases, with 19 bases lying between them. CDR3 sequence: CASYPAGGRNEQFF. CDR3 bases: TGTGCCAGTTACCCCGCAGGGGGGCGTAATGAGCAGTTCTTC.

This chain uses TRBV4-1 with TRBJ2-2; 9 nucleotides line up with TRBD1. The CDR3 length is 18 residues. V lost 0 bases, J lost 6 bases, and 11 bases stayed unmatched. Germline assignment: CDR1 MGHRA and CDR2 YSYEKL. The chain's CDR3 is CASSQERPGTGTAGELFF. CDR3 nucleotide sequence: TGCGCCAGCAGCCAAGAAAGGCCCGGGACAGGGACGGCCGGGGAGCTGTTTTTT.

This clonotype was detected a few times. This chain connects TRBV6-6 to TRBJ1-2; 8 positions agree with TRBD1. Losses at the gene ends were 5 bases for V and 8 bases for J; bases not matched to a gene: 4. Germline V gives CDR1 MNHNY, CDR2 SVGAGI (reference sequence). The CDR3 totals 12 residues. The CDR3 nucleotides read TGTGCCAGCAGTGGACAGGGAGTCGGCTACACCTTC. Its translation: CASSGQGVGYTF.

This clonotype showed up many times. This chain connects TRBV7-8 to TRBJ2-5, with TRBD2 identical over 8 bases. Germline values: CDR1 SGHVS, CDR2 FQNEAQ. V gave up 0 bases and J gave up 4 bases; unmatched junction bases: 7. This CDR3 is 16 amino acids long. The CDR3 spells CASSLANGGVGETQYF. The DNA for the CDR3 is TGTGCCAGCAGCTTAGCGAACGGGGGGGTCGGAGAGACCCAGTACTTC.

At least ten counts were recorded for this clonotype. The rearrangement links TRBV18 to TRBJ2-7, with TRBD1 matching over 7 bases. With 3 bases clipped from V and 2 bases from J, the junction kept 4 bases outside the gene matches. The germline V gene has CDR1 KGHSH and CDR2 LQKENI. The CDR3 covers 14 residues. The CDR3 reads CASSPRQGTYEQYV. DNA for the CDR3: TGTGCCAGCTCACCTAGACAGGGAACCTACGAGCAGTACGTC.

The chain is built from TRBV5-6 and TRBJ1-2; D may be TRBD1 (5 bases). CDR3 length: 14 residues. The V gene lost 0 bases and the J gene lost 3 bases, with 9 bases spanning the gap. Germline lookup yields CDR1 SGHDT and CDR2 YYEEEE. The CDR3 sequence is CASSLGDSYYGYTF. CDR3 coding DNA: TGTGCCAGCAGCTTGGGGGACTCCTACTATGGCTACACCTTC.

This chain joins TRBV6-2 or TRBV6-3 and TRBJ1-1, with D perhaps matching TRBD1 (5 bases). V lost 4 bases, J lost 8 bases, and 11 bases lay in between. The CDR3 covers 12 residues. Per germline, CDR1 MNHEY and CDR2 SVGEGT. CDR3 nucleotides: TGTGCCAGCAGTTGGGGCAAAGCGGAAGCTTTCTTT. Its protein product is CASSWGKAEAFF.

This clonotype has just a few counts. The chain has TRBV6-5 and TRBJ2-1, with 8 bases matching TRBD1. Germline lookup yields CDR1 MNHEY and CDR2 SVGAGI. The CDR3 has 15 amino acids. With V trimmed by 6 bases and J by 4 bases, 8 bases remained unmatched. CDR3: CASRTTGGEYNEQFF. DNA for the CDR3: TGTGCCAGCAGAACCACAGGGGGAGAGTACAATGAGCAGTTCTTC.

J is TRBJ2-7 and V is TRBV4-1; TRBD1 matches at 7 bases. The CDR3 is 13 amino acids. J lost 8 bases, V lost 2 bases, and 6 bases had no gene match. The germline gives CDR1 MGHRA, CDR2 YSYEKL. The CDR3, as DNA: TGCGCCAGCAGCCAATGGCAGGGGGAACAGCAGTACTTC. Its translation: CASSQWQGEQQYF.

This sequence joins TRBV4-3 and TRBJ1-6; no definite D call. CDR3 length: 14 residues. The V end was cut by 4 bases, the J end by 7 bases, with 11 bases between. CDR1 is LGHNA, CDR2 YSLEER, per germline. DNA for the CDR3: TGCGCCAGCAGCCCAAGTTGGCTCAATTCACCCCTCCACTTT. As protein: CASSPSWLNSPLHF.

The chain uses TRBV5-1 and TRBJ1-1; no clear D. The V end was cut by 6 bases, the J end by 1 base, with 10 bases between. Germline V gene lookup returns CDR1 SGHRS and CDR2 YFSETQ. The CDR3 spans 13 residues. CDR3 residues: CASTRRGNTEAFF. As DNA, the CDR3 is TGCGCCAGCACTAGACGCGGGAACACTGAAGCTTTCTTT.

V is TRBV18 and J is TRBJ2-1; TRBD2 is a possible D gene (5 bases). Germline V lookup: CDR1 KGHSH, CDR2 LQKENI. The CDR3 spans 15 residues. Trimming shortened V by 1 base and J by 2 bases, and 9 bases separated the two germline ends. This chain's CDR3 is CASSPQDLAYNEQFF. The CDR3 region has the DNA TGTGCCAGCTCACCACAGGACTTGGCCTACAATGAGCAGTTCTTC.

This clonotype was seen a handful of times. V gene TRBV6-1 combines with J gene TRBJ2-1; D call uncertain. Germline V gene data show CDR1 as MNHNS and CDR2 as SASEGT. The V and J ends lost 2 bases and 9 bases respectively, with 11 bases between them. The CDR3 has 13 amino acids. The CDR3 DNA reads TGTGCCAGCAGTGAATTAGGTCTGGGTGAGCAGTTCTTC. Translation: CASSELGLGEQFF.

This clonotype was detected a few times. The V and J genes are TRBV15 and TRBJ2-2, with no clear D. The CDR3 has 12 residues. V lost 5 bases and J lost 7, with 8 bases in between. Per the germline V gene, CDR1 is LNHNV and CDR2 is YYDKDF (reference sequence). CDR3 residues: CATSLGGGELFF. The CDR3 coding sequence is TGTGCCACCAGCCTGGGTGGCGGGGAGCTGTTTTTT.

This clonotype was detected only a few times. V is TRBV9 and J is TRBJ2-5, with 7 bases aligning to TRBD1. The length of the CDR3 is 13 residues. The J segment lost 5 bases and the V segment lost 0 bases, leaving 1 base of the junction unmatched. Germline V gene lookup returns CDR1 SGDLS and CDR2 YYNGEE. CDR3 sequence reads: CASSVARGETQYF. The CDR3 DNA is TGTGCCAGCAGCGTAGCCAGGGGGGAGACCCAGTACTTC.

Only a few counts were recorded for this clonotype. The chain couples TRBV7-2 to TRBJ1-5, with 7 nucleotides matching TRBD1. V lost 6 bases, J lost 3 bases, and 8 bases stayed unmatched. The CDR3 runs 15 residues. CDR1 is SGHTA, CDR2 FQGNSA, per germline. The CDR3, as DNA: TGTGCCAGCAGAGGGGCAGGGGGGATCAATCAGCCCCAGCATTTT. Translation: CASRGAGGINQPQHF.

This clonotype appeared a few times. This chain uses TRBV2 with TRBJ2-7; TRBD2 is a possible D gene (6 bases). The CDR3 runs to 16 residues. V was pared by 9 bases and J by 3 bases, with 24 bases between. CDR1 and CDR2 from the germline V gene are SNHLY and FYNNEI. The CDR3 loop is CASKQTAGGWDYEQYV. CDR3 nucleotide sequence: TGTGCCAGTAAGCAGACGGCCGGGGGATGGGACTACGAGCAGTACGTC.

This clonotype is a singleton in its sample. This chain links TRBV15 with TRBJ2-5; D remains unclear. Germline V gene sequence: CDR1 LNHNV, CDR2 YYDKDF (reference sequence). The CDR3 covers 16 residues. Trimming removed 0 bases at V and 4 bases at J, with 15 bases between. CDR3 region: CATSRDGGVRRETQYF. For the CDR3, the DNA is TGTGCCACCAGCAGAGATGGTGGTGTCAGACGAGAGACCCAGTACTTC.

V gene TRBV7-9 combines with J gene TRBJ1-1; TRBD1 agrees at 8 bases. The CDR3 runs 16 residues. Per germline, CDR1 SEHNR and CDR2 FQNEAQ (reference sequence). V lost 4 bases to trimming and J lost 3 bases; unmatched junction nucleotides: 10. The CDR3 nucleotides read TGTGCCAGCAGCTCACCGCGGACAGGGCTCGACACTGAAGCTTTCTTT. It encodes CASSSPRTGLDTEAFF.

This clonotype was counted ten times or more. The J gene is TRBJ2-7, the V gene TRBV7-2; 8 bases are a match to TRBD1. This CDR3 has 15 amino acids. The J segment lost 3 bases and the V segment lost 3 bases, leaving 7 bases of the junction unmatched. The V gene's germline CDR1 is SGHTA and CDR2 FQGNSA. The CDR3 nucleotides are TGTGCCAGCAGCTTTAGCGGACAGGGATACTACGAGCAGTACTTC. It yields the protein CASSFSGQGYYEQYF.

Concerning this clonotype: This could be a read error, since a much larger clone is one nucleotide away. The chain uses TRBV20-1 and TRBJ2-7; TRBD1 matches 7 bases. With 7 bases clipped from V and 1 base from J, the junction kept 10 bases outside the gene matches. This CDR3 spans 14 amino acids. Germline CDR1 DFQATT, CDR2 SNEGSKA (reference sequence). CDR3 in DNA: TGCAGTGATAGGCCCCGGGACAGTTCCTACGAGCAGTACGTC. Translated: CSDRPRDSSYEQYV.

This chain uses TRBV20-1 with TRBJ2-7; tentative D call: TRBD1 (6 bases). Trimming left V 3 bases short and J 3 bases short, with 12 bases between. This CDR3 has 13 amino acids. CDR1 is DFQATT and CDR2 is SNEGSKA in the germline V gene (reference sequence). CDR3 protein: CSASNFRGYEQYF. Here the CDR3 DNA reads TGCAGTGCTAGCAATTTCAGGGGCTACGAGCAGTACTTC.

The rearrangement joins TRBV5-1 to TRBJ2-1, with TRBD1 identical over 9 bases. The CDR3 sequence is 15 residues long. Trimming removed 4 bases from V and 12 bases from J; junction bases left unmatched: 14. Germline CDR1 reads SGHRS; CDR2 reads YFSETQ. The CDR3 reads CASSLQGARWLGQFF. CDR3 bases: TGCGCCAGCAGCCTACAGGGGGCGCGGTGGTTAGGGCAGTTCTTC.

The chain uses TRBV20-1 and TRBJ2-7; TRBD1 is a possible D gene (6 bases). V lost 6 bases and J lost 3, with 18 bases in between. The length of the CDR3 is 14 residues. CDR1 is DFQATT and CDR2 is SNEGSKA in the germline V gene (reference sequence). CDR3 loop: CSAIDPDRIYEQYF. The CDR3 bases are TGCAGTGCCATCGACCCTGACAGGATCTACGAGCAGTACTTC.

In its sample, this clonotype was seen many times. This chain connects TRBV12-3 or TRBV12-4 to TRBJ2-1; D remains unclear. V shed 6 bases and J shed 1 base, with 13 bases lying between them. The CDR3 contains 15 residues. This chain's CDR3 is CASSPDLGSYNEQFF. CDR3 nucleotides: TGTGCCAGCAGCCCGGATTTGGGATCCTACAATGAGCAGTTCTTC.

This rearrangement joins TRBV28 to TRBJ2-3, with a weak D call TRBD2 (7 bases). The CDR3 consists of 16 residues. V was clipped by 7 bases and J by 2 bases, with 19 bases between them. CDR1 is MDHEN, CDR2 SYDVKM, per germline. CDR3 residues: CASIPEGGTYTDTQYF. In DNA form, the CDR3 reads TGTGCCAGCATACCCGAGGGGGGGACTTACACAGATACGCAGTATTTT.